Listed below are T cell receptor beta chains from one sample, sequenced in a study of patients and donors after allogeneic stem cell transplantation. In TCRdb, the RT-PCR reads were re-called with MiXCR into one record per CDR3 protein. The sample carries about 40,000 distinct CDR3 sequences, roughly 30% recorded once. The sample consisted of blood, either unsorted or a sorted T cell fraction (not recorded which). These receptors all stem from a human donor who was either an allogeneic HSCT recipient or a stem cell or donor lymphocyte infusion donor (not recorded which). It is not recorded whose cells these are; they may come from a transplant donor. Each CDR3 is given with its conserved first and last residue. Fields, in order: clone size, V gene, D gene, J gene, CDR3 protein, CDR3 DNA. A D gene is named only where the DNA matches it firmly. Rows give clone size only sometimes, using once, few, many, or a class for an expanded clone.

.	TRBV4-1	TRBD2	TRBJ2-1	CASSPYRWGGYNEQFF	TGCGCCAGCAGCCCTTACCGTTGGGGGGGGTACAATGAGCAGTTCTTC
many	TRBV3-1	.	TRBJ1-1	CASSVKNTEAFF	TGTGCCAGCAGCGTAAAGAACACTGAAGCTTTCTTT
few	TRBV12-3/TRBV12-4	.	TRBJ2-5	CASSFILAVQETQYF	TGTGCCAGCAGCTTTATACTTGCGGTACAAGAGACCCAGTACTTC
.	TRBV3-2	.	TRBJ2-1	CASSQDQLAGDNEQFF	TGTGCCAGCAGCCAAGATCAACTAGCGGGAGATAATGAGCAGTTCTTC
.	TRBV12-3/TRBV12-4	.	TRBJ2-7	CASSLGRDAQYF	TGTGCCAGCAGTTTAGGAAGAGATGCGCAGTACTTC
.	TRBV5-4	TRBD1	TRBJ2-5	CASSFGQGETQYF	TGTGCCAGCAGCTTTGGACAGGGTGAGACCCAGTACTTC
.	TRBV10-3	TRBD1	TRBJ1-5	CAISRQGGQPQHF	TGTGCCATCAGCCGACAGGGGGGTCAGCCCCAGCATTTT
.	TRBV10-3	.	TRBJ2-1	CAISEWTALNEQFF	TGTGCCATCAGTGAGTGGACTGCCCTGAATGAGCAGTTCTTC
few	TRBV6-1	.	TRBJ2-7	CASSEGTPREYF	TGTGCCAGCAGTGAAGGGACTCCTCGGGAGTACTTC
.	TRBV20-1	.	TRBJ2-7	CSASLGTRWRDEQYF	TGCAGTGCTAGCCTCGGGACGAGGTGGAGGGACGAGCAGTACTTC
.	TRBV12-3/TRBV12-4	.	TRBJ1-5	CASSPTGPQPQHF	TGTGCCAGCAGCCCAACAGGGCCCCAGCCCCAGCATTTT
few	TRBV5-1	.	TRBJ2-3	CASSLDPEPTDTQYF	TGCGCCAGCAGCTTGGATCCGGAACCCACAGATACGCAGTATTTT
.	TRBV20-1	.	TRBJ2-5	CSARGGDGETQYF	TGCAGTGCTAGAGGCGGCGATGGGGAGACCCAGTACTTC
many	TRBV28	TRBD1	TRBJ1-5	CASSSGQGSNQPQHF	TGTGCCAGCAGTTCCGGACAGGGAAGTAATCAGCCCCAGCATTTT
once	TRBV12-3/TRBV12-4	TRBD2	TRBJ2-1	CASSGTGGRTYNEQFF	TGTGCCAGCAGTGGGACTGGCGGGAGGACCTACAATGAGCAGTTCTTC
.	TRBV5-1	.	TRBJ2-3	CASSLQTGPTDTQYF	TGCGCCAGCAGCTTGCAGACAGGCCCCACAGATACGCAGTATTTT
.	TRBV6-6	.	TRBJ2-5	CASSYRRDVQETQYF	TGTGCCAGCAGTTATAGGCGGGACGTCCAAGAGACCCAGTACTTC
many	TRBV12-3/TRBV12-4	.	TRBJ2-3	CASSFVGGTDTQYF	TGTGCCAGCAGCTTTGTTGGCGGCACAGATACGCAGTATTTT
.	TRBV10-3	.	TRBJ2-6	CASQAGANVLTF	TGTGCCAGCCAGGCTGGGGCCAACGTCCTGACTTTC
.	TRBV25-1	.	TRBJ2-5	CASSELEVKTQYF	TGTGCCAGCAGTGAATTGGAGGTGAAGACCCAGTACTTC
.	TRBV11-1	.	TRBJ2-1	CASRKTRAVRYEQFF	TGTGCCAGCCGCAAAACGAGGGCCGTACGCTATGAGCAGTTCTTC
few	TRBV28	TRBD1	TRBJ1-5	CASKLQGPLSQHF	TGTGCCAGCAAGCTACAGGGGCCTCTCTCCCAGCATTTT
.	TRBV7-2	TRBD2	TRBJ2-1	CASSLARTSGHEQFF	TGTGCCAGCAGCTTGGCCCGGACTAGTGGGCATGAGCAGTTCTTC
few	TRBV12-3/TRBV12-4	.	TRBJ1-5	CASSPPGTVKPQHF	TGTGCCAGCAGTCCGCCCGGGACCGTCAAGCCCCAGCATTTT
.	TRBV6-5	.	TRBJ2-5	CASSYSHSRTQYF	TGTGCCAGCAGTTACTCGCACAGTCGGACCCAGTACTTC
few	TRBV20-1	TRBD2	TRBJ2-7	CSARSSGTSGSLEQYF	TGCAGTGCTAGATCCTCCGGGACTAGCGGGTCTCTCGAGCAGTACTTC
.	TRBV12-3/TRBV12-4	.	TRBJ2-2	CASSFQVNTGELFF	TGTGCCAGCAGTTTTCAAGTGAACACCGGGGAGCTGTTTTTT
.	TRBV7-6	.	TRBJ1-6	CASSLGMSSYNSPLHF	TGTGCCAGCAGCTTAGGGATGAGCTCCTATAATTCACCCCTCCACTTT
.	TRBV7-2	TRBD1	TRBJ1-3	CASSLARTGSGNTIYF	TGTGCCAGCAGCTTAGCTCGGACAGGCTCTGGAAACACCATATATTTT
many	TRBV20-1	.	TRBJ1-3	CSARGGNTIYF	TGCAGTGCTAGAGGGGGAAACACCATATATTTT
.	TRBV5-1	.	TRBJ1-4	CASSLAPGGGGEKLFF	TGCGCCAGCAGCTTGGCCCCGGGGGGAGGAGGAGAAAAACTGTTTTTT
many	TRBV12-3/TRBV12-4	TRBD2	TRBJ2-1	CASSQREALYNEQFF	TGTGCCAGCAGCCAACGGGAGGCCCTATACAATGAGCAGTTCTTC
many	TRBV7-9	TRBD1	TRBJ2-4	CASSAGQEHTLAKNIQYF	TGTGCCAGCAGCGCCGGACAGGAACACACACTAGCCAAAAACATTCAGTACTTC
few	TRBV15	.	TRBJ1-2	CATSSLREGPYGYTF	TGTGCCACCAGCAGCCTAAGAGAGGGACCCTATGGCTACACCTTC
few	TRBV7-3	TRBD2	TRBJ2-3	CASSSLAASTDTQYF	TGTGCCAGCAGCTCACTAGCGGCTAGCACAGATACGCAGTATTTT
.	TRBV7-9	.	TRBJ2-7	CASSSPPRSPFPHEQYF	TGTGCCAGCAGCTCGCCGCCTAGGTCCCCCTTTCCCCACGAGCAGTACTTC
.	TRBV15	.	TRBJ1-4	CATSRKLTNEKLFF	TGTGCCACCAGCAGGAAGCTGACTAATGAAAAACTGTTTTTT
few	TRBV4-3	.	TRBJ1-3	CASSQDPGDTIYF	TGCGCCAGCAGCCAAGACCCTGGGGACACCATATATTTT
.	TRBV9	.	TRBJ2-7	CASSPQVGRDFSYEQYF	TGTGCCAGCAGCCCCCAGGTGGGCCGGGACTTTTCCTACGAGCAGTACTTC